A selection of T cell receptor beta chains follows, all from one sample in a study of T-cell memory formation after mild COVID-19. From the 5' RACE reads, TCRdb called clonotypes with MiXCR, one entry per CDR3 protein. The sample yields 430,000 or so distinct CDR3 sequences, roughly 25% seen once. The source material was PBMCs or a T cell subset sorted from them (not recorded which). The receptors shown here come from an adult woman who had mild COVID-19 (a few samples of this study predate the infection). Cell type and time point are not known. CDR3s include the opening cysteine and the closing phenylalanine or tryptophan. Each record gives: V gene, J gene, clone size, D gene, CDR3 DNA, CDR3 protein. D genes are given only for firm matches. Clone size is given for some rows only: seen once, a few or many times, or a class if the clone is expanded.

V gene: TRBV29-1
J gene: TRBJ2-2
clone size: .
D gene: TRBD1
CDR3 DNA: TGCAGCGTTGTAGCAGGGGGCGGGGAGCTGTTTTTT
CDR3 protein: CSVVAGGGELFF

V gene: TRBV20-1
J gene: TRBJ2-1
clone size: .
D gene: TRBD1
CDR3 DNA: TGCAGTGCTAGACCTGACAGGGGCGGGTTGAATGAGCAGTTCTTC
CDR3 protein: CSARPDRGGLNEQFF

V gene: TRBV20-1
J gene: TRBJ2-5
clone size: .
D gene: TRBD2
CDR3 DNA: TGCAGCTCACCCGCAGGGAGCGGGGAGGTGCGATTGGATTTGGAGACCCAGTACTTC
CDR3 protein: CSSPAGSGEVRLDLETQYF

V gene: TRBV7-9
J gene: TRBJ2-1
clone size: .
D gene: .
CDR3 DNA: TGTGCCAGCACCGCAGACCTGAATGAGCAGTTCTTC
CDR3 protein: CASTADLNEQFF

V gene: TRBV7-2
J gene: TRBJ2-7
clone size: .
D gene: TRBD2
CDR3 DNA: TGTGCCAGCAGCTTAGTTGGCGGGGGGGGAGACGAGCAGTACTTC
CDR3 protein: CASSLVGGGGDEQYF

V gene: TRBV3-1
J gene: TRBJ1-5
clone size: .
D gene: .
CDR3 DNA: TGTGCCAGCAGCCAAAGTGGGGGCCATAGCAATCAGCCCCAGCATTTT
CDR3 protein: CASSQSGGHSNQPQHF

V gene: TRBV5-1
J gene: TRBJ2-2
clone size: few
D gene: .
CDR3 DNA: TGCGCCAGCAGCTCAGCCGGGACGCAGCCCGGGGAGCTGTTTTTT
CDR3 protein: CASSSAGTQPGELFF

V gene: TRBV11-2
J gene: TRBJ2-3
clone size: .
D gene: .
CDR3 DNA: TGTGCCAGCAGCTTCGGAACCTGGGGAGAAAACACAGATACGCAGTATTTT
CDR3 protein: CASSFGTWGENTDTQYF

V gene: TRBV6-5
J gene: TRBJ1-1
clone size: .
D gene: .
CDR3 DNA: TGTGCCACCAAACGGATGCGTAGTACTGAAGCTTTCTTT
CDR3 protein: CATKRMRSTEAFF

V gene: TRBV20-1
J gene: TRBJ1-6
clone size: .
D gene: .
CDR3 DNA: TGCAGTGCTAGAGAAAGTGTGTCAGTCTATAATTCACCCCTCCACTTT
CDR3 protein: CSARESVSVYNSPLHF

V gene: TRBV12-3/TRBV12-4
J gene: TRBJ2-7
clone size: .
D gene: TRBD1
CDR3 DNA: TGTGCCAGCAGTCCCCGCCGGACAGGGTTACGGCAGTACTTC
CDR3 protein: CASSPRRTGLRQYF

V gene: TRBV11-2
J gene: TRBJ2-3
clone size: .
D gene: .
CDR3 DNA: TGTGCCAGCAGCTGGGGCCAGATCGCGGATACGCAGTATTTT
CDR3 protein: CASSWGQIADTQYF

V gene: TRBV20-1
J gene: TRBJ1-5
clone size: .
D gene: .
CDR3 DNA: TGCAGTGCTAGCCCCCCGGGGGGCCATCAGCCCCAGCATTTT
CDR3 protein: CSASPPGGHQPQHF

V gene: TRBV6-2/TRBV6-3
J gene: TRBJ2-1
clone size: .
D gene: TRBD2
CDR3 DNA: TGTGCCAGCAGTCCTATGACCGGGACTAGCGGGAGGGCCTACAATGAGCAGTTCTTC
CDR3 protein: CASSPMTGTSGRAYNEQFF

V gene: TRBV11-2
J gene: TRBJ2-5
clone size: few
D gene: .
CDR3 DNA: TGTGCCAGCAGCTTAGGTCTCTGGGCGGCTCCAGGGACCCAGTACTTC
CDR3 protein: CASSLGLWAAPGTQYF

V gene: TRBV27
J gene: TRBJ1-5
clone size: .
D gene: TRBD1
CDR3 DNA: TGTGCCAGCAGACAGAGGACAGGGGATGGCAATCAGCCCCAGCATTTT
CDR3 protein: CASRQRTGDGNQPQHF

V gene: TRBV5-1
J gene: TRBJ2-3
clone size: few
D gene: .
CDR3 DNA: TGCGCCAGCAGCTTCAGGGCGTCCACAGATACGCAGTATTTT
CDR3 protein: CASSFRASTDTQYF

V gene: TRBV9
J gene: TRBJ2-2
clone size: .
D gene: TRBD1
CDR3 DNA: TGTGCCAGCAGCGAGAGACAGGGGTCTAGCGGGGAGCTGTTTTTT
CDR3 protein: CASSERQGSSGELFF

V gene: TRBV6-4
J gene: TRBJ2-3
clone size: .
D gene: .
CDR3 DNA: TGTGCCAGCAGTGACTCAGGGGGGGGCACAGATACGCAGTATTTT
CDR3 protein: CASSDSGGGTDTQYF

V gene: TRBV7-9
J gene: TRBJ2-5
clone size: few
D gene: .
CDR3 DNA: TGTGCCAGCAGCTTTTATCCCAGTCAAGAGACCCAGTACTTC
CDR3 protein: CASSFYPSQETQYF

V gene: TRBV7-2
J gene: TRBJ1-2
clone size: .
D gene: .
CDR3 DNA: TGTGCCAGCAGCTTAGGCAGGCGGAGCGGCTACACCTTC
CDR3 protein: CASSLGRRSGYTF

V gene: TRBV7-2
J gene: TRBJ2-3
clone size: few
D gene: .
CDR3 DNA: TGTGCCAGCAGACCACCGGGGGCTTCAGATACGCAGTATTTT
CDR3 protein: CASRPPGASDTQYF